This T cell receptor (beta chain) was obtained from a study of blood T cells in healthy people across ages. It was with a sample-barcoded 5' primer and a J-beta primer mix that a second PCR of roughly 7 to 12 cycles was run. TCRdb analysed the 5' RACE reads with MiXCR anew, one entry per CDR3 protein. The sample holds more than 800,000 distinct CDR3 sequences, under 55% seen once. This CDR3 spans 16 amino acids. V lost 4 bases to trimming and J lost 0 bases, with 11 bases between them. The germline V gene encodes CDR1 SGHTS and CDR2 YDEGEE. This clonotype appeared a few times. The genes are TRBV5-8 and TRBJ2-6; the D is unclear. Sequencing was carried out using blood. The origin of this receptor is a woman aged 55-70 years in good health. DNA for the CDR3: TGTGCCAGCAGCAGTGGACGGAACTCTGGGGCCAACGTCCTGACTTTC. Its translation is CASSSGRNSGANVLTF.